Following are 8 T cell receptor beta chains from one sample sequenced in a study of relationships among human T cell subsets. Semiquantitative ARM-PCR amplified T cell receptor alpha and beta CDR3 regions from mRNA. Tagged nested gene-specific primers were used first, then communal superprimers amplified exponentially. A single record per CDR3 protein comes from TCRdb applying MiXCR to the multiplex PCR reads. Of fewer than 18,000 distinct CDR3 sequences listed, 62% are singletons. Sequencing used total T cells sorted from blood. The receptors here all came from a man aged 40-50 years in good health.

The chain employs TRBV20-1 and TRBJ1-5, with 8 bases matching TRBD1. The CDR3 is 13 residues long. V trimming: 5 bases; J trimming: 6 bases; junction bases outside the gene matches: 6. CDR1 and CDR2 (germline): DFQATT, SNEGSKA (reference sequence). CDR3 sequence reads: CSARTGGGQPQHF. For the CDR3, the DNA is TGCAGTGCTCGCACAGGGGGAGGTCAGCCCCAGCATTTT.

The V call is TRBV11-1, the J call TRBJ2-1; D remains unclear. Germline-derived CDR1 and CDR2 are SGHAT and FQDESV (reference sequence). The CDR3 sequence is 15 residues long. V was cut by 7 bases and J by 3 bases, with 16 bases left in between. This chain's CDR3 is CASTPGGAGYNEQFF. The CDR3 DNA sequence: TGTGCCAGCACGCCTGGCGGAGCTGGCTACAATGAGCAGTTCTTC.

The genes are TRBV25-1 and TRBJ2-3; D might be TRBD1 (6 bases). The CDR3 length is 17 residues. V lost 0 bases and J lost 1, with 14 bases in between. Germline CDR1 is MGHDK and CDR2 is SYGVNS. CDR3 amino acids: CASSEYPLRQGTDTQYF. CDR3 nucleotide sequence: TGTGCCAGCAGTGAATATCCCCTCCGACAGGGCACAGATACGCAGTATTTT.

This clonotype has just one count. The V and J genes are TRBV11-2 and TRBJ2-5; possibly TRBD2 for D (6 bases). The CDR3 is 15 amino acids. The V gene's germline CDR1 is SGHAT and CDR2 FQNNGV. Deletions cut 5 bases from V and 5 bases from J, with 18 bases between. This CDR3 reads CASSLAAGKWETQYF. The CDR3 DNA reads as TGTGCCAGCAGCCTGGCGGCGGGGAAATGGGAGACCCAGTACTTC.

The CDR3 reads CASSFRRGPGGKDTQYF. The CDR3 region has the DNA TGTGCCAGCAGTTTCCGCCGTGGACCGGGGGGAAAAGATACGCAGTATTTT. This sequence joins TRBV27 and TRBJ2-3; 7 nucleotides align to TRBD2. This CDR3 comprises 17 residues. Germline values: CDR1 MNHEY, CDR2 SMNVEV (reference sequence). The ends lost 3 bases at V and 5 bases at J; junction bases unmatched: 14.

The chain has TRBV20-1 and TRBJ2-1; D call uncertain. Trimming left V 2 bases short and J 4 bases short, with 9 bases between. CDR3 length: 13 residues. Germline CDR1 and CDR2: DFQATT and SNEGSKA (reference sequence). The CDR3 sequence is CSARPTAYNEQFF. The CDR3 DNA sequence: TGCAGTGCTAGACCTACCGCTTACAATGAGCAGTTCTTC.

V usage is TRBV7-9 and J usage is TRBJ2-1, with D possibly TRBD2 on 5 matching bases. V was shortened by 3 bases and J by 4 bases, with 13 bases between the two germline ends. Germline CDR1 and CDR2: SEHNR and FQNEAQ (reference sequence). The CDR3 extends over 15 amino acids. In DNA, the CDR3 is TGTGCCAGCAGCTTCCCCGGAACGGGATACAATGAGCAGTTCTTC. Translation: CASSFPGTGYNEQFF.

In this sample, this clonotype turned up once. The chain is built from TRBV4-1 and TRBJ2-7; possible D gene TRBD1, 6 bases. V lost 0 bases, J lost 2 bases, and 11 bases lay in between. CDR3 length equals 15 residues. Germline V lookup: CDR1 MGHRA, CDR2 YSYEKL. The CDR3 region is CASSQDVQGPYEQYF. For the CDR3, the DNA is TGCGCCAGCAGCCAAGATGTACAGGGCCCCTACGAGCAGTACTTC.